Here is one T cell receptor (beta chain) with its context. Trimming cost V 8 bases and J 4 bases, with 21 bases left between them. Germline-derived CDR1 and CDR2 are GTSNPN and SVGIG (reference sequence). The CDR3 covers 14 residues. The data derive from a study of blood T cell repertoires in COVID-19. Overall study: COVID-19 samples from acute and convalescent phases originated in the United States, Italy and Spain. T cells, B-cell-depleted T cells, or PBMCs provided the cDNA or gDNA that served as material.

Methods used by the authors: Amplification from reference gene primers served as the basis for estimated nucleated cell counts. Sequenced by immunoSEQ multiplex PCR; TCRdb stores in-frame clones only, minus some. That table gives V, J and clone size, and the DNA gave D and trimming. The sample shows over 85,000 clones, approximately 86% of them seen only once. The chain combines TRBV30 with TRBJ2-7; the D gene is possibly TRBD1 (6 bases). This receptor was obtained from a man aged 55 to 70 with acute or convalescent COVID-19. The material sequenced was peripheral blood. Written as DNA, the CDR3 is TGTGCCGGGGGAGATCCAGGGGAAGGTTACGAGCAGTACTTC. This gives the protein CAGGDPGEGYEQYF.